This passage covers 22 T cell receptor beta chains from one sample sequenced in a study of cytotoxic CD8 clonotypes in ibrutinib-treated CLL. The repertoire was sequenced with immunoSEQ multiplex PCR; TCRdb's copy has only in-frame clones and lacks some. The sample lists hundreds of thousands of clones, more than 75% occurring once. The sequenced sample was PBMCs, obtained after 12 months of ibrutinib treatment. Receptors originate from a human donor with chronic lymphocytic leukemia.

The chain combines TRBV30 with TRBJ1-3; D perhaps matches TRBD1 (6 bases). Germline CDR1 reads GTSNPN; CDR2 reads SVGIG (reference sequence). With 5 bases removed from V and 0 bases from J, the gap between germline ends came to 17 bases. The CDR3 runs 16 residues. This CDR3 is CAWRSYQGYSGNTIYF. The DNA of the CDR3 is TGTGCCTGGCGCAGCTATCAGGGGTACTCTGGAAACACCATATATTTT.

A single count supports this clone. The chain is built from TRBV7-3 and TRBJ2-3; TRBD2 agrees at 8 bases. V dropped 2 bases and J dropped 1; count of bases not matched to a gene: 5. This CDR3 has 16 residues. The germline V gene has CDR1 SGHTA and CDR2 FQGTGA. The CDR3 sequence: CASSLEAGVGTDTQYF. CDR3 DNA sequence: TGTGCCAGCAGCTTAGAAGCGGGGGTTGGCACAGATACGCAGTATTTT.

The V call is TRBV6-5, the J call TRBJ2-2; a weak D match, TRBD2 (6 bases). Germline assignment: CDR1 MNHEY and CDR2 SVGAGI. The CDR3 extends over 12 amino acids. Trimming pared 2 bases from V and 8 bases from J, leaving 6 bases between. The chain's CDR3 is CASSYAGGELFF. The CDR3 DNA reads TGTGCCAGCAGTTACGCGGGAGGGGAGCTGTTTTTT.

The rearrangement links TRBV6-5 to TRBJ2-5; 9 bases are shared with TRBD2. Germline V gene lookup returns CDR1 MNHEY and CDR2 SVGAGI. V gave up 2 bases and J gave up 4 bases; unmatched junction bases: 2. This CDR3 region has 14 residues. The CDR3 loop reads CASSYAGGLETQYF. The DNA for the CDR3 is TGTGCCAGCAGTTACGCGGGAGGGTTAGAGACCCAGTACTTC.

This clone was detected once. The chain couples TRBV25-1 to TRBJ1-1; a weak D match, TRBD1 (6 bases). CDR3 size: 13 residues. V was pared by 9 bases and J by 3 bases, with 14 bases between. Germline lookup yields CDR1 MGHDK and CDR2 SYGVNS. The CDR3 sequence is CASSNQGYTEAFF. In DNA form, the CDR3 reads TGTGCCAGTTCTAATCAGGGGTACACTGAAGCTTTCTTT.

The V gene is TRBV5-1, the J gene TRBJ2-5, with D perhaps being TRBD1 or TRBD2 (5 bases each). The CDR3 length is 15 residues. Germline CDR1 reads SGHRS; CDR2 reads YFSETQ. Trimming removed 1 base at V and 4 bases at J, with 14 bases between. DNA of the CDR3: TGCGCCAGCAGCTTGATGGGGGTTGGGGGAGAGACCCAGTACTTC. This translates into CASSLMGVGGETQYF.

The chain carries TRBV28 and TRBJ2-7; 7 bases line up with TRBD2. Germline CDR1 is MDHEN and CDR2 is SYDVKM. V lost 4 bases, J lost 4 bases, and 10 bases stayed unmatched. The CDR3 spans 15 residues. The CDR3 spells CASSWSGGSWYEQYF. In DNA form, the CDR3 reads TGTGCCAGCAGTTGGTCGGGGGGTTCGTGGTACGAGCAGTACTTC.

The sample holds one count of this clone. V usage is TRBV7-6 and J usage is TRBJ2-1; 10 bases align to TRBD2. Germline trimming cut 1 base from V and 5 bases from J; bases unmatched to any gene: 8. Germline V gives CDR1 SGHVS, CDR2 FNYEAQ. This CDR3 region has 17 residues. CDR3 DNA: TGTGCCAGCAGCTTAGTCGTTTGGACTAGCGGTCACAATGAGCAGTTCTTC. Translated, it gives CASSLVVWTSGHNEQFF.

J is TRBJ1-5 and V is TRBV9; D unresolved. V was shortened by 1 base and J by 0 bases, with 8 bases between the two germline ends. The germline CDR1 and CDR2 sequences are SGDLS and YYNGEE. This CDR3 is 15 amino acids long. The CDR3 sequence is CASSVSGVSNQPQHF. The DNA for the CDR3 is TGTGCCAGCAGCGTATCTGGGGTTAGCAATCAGCCCCAGCATTTT.

The chain carries TRBV6-5 and TRBJ1-1; D not resolved. The CDR3 loop spans 13 amino acids. Germline loops: CDR1 MNHEY, CDR2 SVGAGI. Trimming shortened V by 7 bases and J by 1 base, and 10 bases separated the two germline ends. Here the CDR3 reads CASKWQENTEAFF. Written as DNA, the CDR3 is TGTGCCAGCAAATGGCAGGAGAACACTGAAGCTTTCTTT.

The chain is built from TRBV6-5 and TRBJ2-1; TRBD2 matches at 10 bases. The CDR3 runs to 15 residues. After removal of 4 bases from V and 7 bases from J, the junction contained 7 bases not matched to a gene. Germline V gene lookup returns CDR1 MNHEY and CDR2 SVGAGI. The CDR3 DNA reads as TGTGCCAGCAGTTCAAGCGGGGGGGCCGCGAATGAGCAGTTCTTC. Translated, it gives CASSSSGGAANEQFF.

The rearrangement links TRBV2 to TRBJ2-3; 7 bases match TRBD1. Trimming at V came to 0 bases and at J to 1 base, leaving 1 base not matched to a gene. This CDR3 is 15 amino acids long. Germline loops: CDR1 SNHLY, CDR2 FYNNEI. The CDR3 nucleotides read TGTGCCAGCAGTGAAGCAGACAGGGGCACAGATACGCAGTATTTT. Translated, it gives CASSEADRGTDTQYF. Full variable domain (missing parts from reference TRBV2 and TRBJ2-3): EPEVTQTPSHQVTQMGQEVILRCVPISNHLYFYWYRQILGQKVEFLVSFYNNEISEKSEIFDDQFSVERPDGSNFTLKIRSTKLEDSAMYFCASSEADRGTDTQYFGPGTRLTVL.

V gene TRBV4-1 combines with J gene TRBJ1-2; TRBD1 aligns across 9 bases. The CDR3 has 18 amino acids. The V gene's germline CDR1 is MGHRA and CDR2 YSYEKL. The V gene end was trimmed by 1 base and the J gene end by 5 bases; junction bases not matched to a gene: 14. In DNA form, the CDR3 reads TGCGCCAGCAGCCAAGCTTGGGGGACAGGGAAATTGGAGTATGGCTACACCTTC. It encodes CASSQAWGTGKLEYGYTF.

The V call is TRBV25-1, the J call TRBJ2-1; the D call may be TRBD1 or TRBD2 (5 bases each). CDR1 MGHDK and CDR2 SYGVNS come from the germline V gene. The CDR3 is made up of 16 amino acids. The V end was cut by 4 bases, the J end by 1 base, with 14 bases between. Here the CDR3 reads CASSGGRGRSYNEQFF. The CDR3 bases are TGTGCCAGCAGTGGGGGCCGGGGTAGATCCTACAATGAGCAGTTCTTC.

The chain is built from TRBV27 and TRBJ1-2; 12 bases are shared with TRBD1. Germline V gives CDR1 MNHEY, CDR2 SMNVEV (reference sequence). This CDR3 has 16 amino acids. V gave up 3 bases and J gave up 8 bases; unmatched junction bases: 10. The CDR3 coding sequence is TGTGCCAGCAGTTTCTCCGGGACAGGGGGCCCTTCGGGCTACACCTTC. Translation: CASSFSGTGGPSGYTF.

The chain combines TRBV15 with TRBJ1-1; D remains unclear. The CDR3 is 16 amino acids. The V end lost 0 bases, the J end lost 1 base, and 12 bases lay between the germline ends. CDR1 LNHNV and CDR2 YYDKDF come from the germline V gene (reference sequence). The CDR3 DNA sequence: TGTGCCACCAGCAGAGATCTGGGCACCAAGAACACTGAAGCTTTCTTT. Translated: CATSRDLGTKNTEAFF.

This chain links TRBV6-6 with TRBJ2-2; D assignment may be TRBD1 or TRBD2 (5 bases each). Trimming pared 11 bases from V and 3 bases from J, leaving 16 bases between. The CDR3 is 14 amino acids. Germline values: CDR1 MNHNY, CDR2 SVGAGI (reference sequence). The CDR3 coding sequence is TGTGCCGGGACCTTGGGGGTAGACACCGGGGAGCTGTTTTTT. It yields the protein CAGTLGVDTGELFF.

The chain joins TRBV18 to TRBJ1-1, with 8 bases aligning to TRBD1. Germline values: CDR1 KGHSH, CDR2 LQKENI. J gave up 5 bases and V 5 bases, and 7 bases lay outside the gene matches. The length of the CDR3 is 14 residues. CDR3 amino acids: CASSYRTGRTEAFF. The DNA of the CDR3 is TGTGCCAGCTCATATCGGACAGGGAGGACTGAAGCTTTCTTT.

This clone was counted a single time. The rearrangement joins TRBV5-1 to TRBJ2-7, with TRBD2 matching 8 bases. From germline, CDR1 is SGHRS and CDR2 YFSETQ. The CDR3 loop spans 14 amino acids. J lost 6 bases, V lost 3 bases, and 8 bases had no gene match. CDR3 nucleotides: TGCGCCAGCAGCTCGAACGGGGGGGCCTCCGAGCAGTACTTC. This sequence encodes CASSSNGGASEQYF.

This chain joins TRBV2 and TRBJ1-3; unclear D gene. V shed 3 bases and J shed 3 bases, with 0 bases lying between them. Germline assignment: CDR1 SNHLY and CDR2 FYNNEI. The CDR3 spans 11 residues. The CDR3 DNA sequence: TGTGCCAGCAGTGATGGAAACACCATATATTTT. Residues: CASSDGNTIYF.

The rearrangement links TRBV10-3 to TRBJ1-2; 9 bases map to TRBD1. V lost 9 bases, J lost 2 bases, and 10 bases stayed unmatched. The CDR3 covers 15 residues. Looked up from germline, CDR1 is ENHRY and CDR2 is SYGVKD. The CDR3 region is CAIGGDRGSNYGYTF. The CDR3 nucleotides read TGTGCCATTGGTGGAGACAGGGGGTCCAACTATGGCTACACCTTC.

The rearrangement links TRBV7-9 to TRBJ1-2; no definite D call. Germline CDR1 and CDR2: SEHNR and FQNEAQ (reference sequence). The CDR3 consists of 11 residues. The CDR3 DNA is TGTGTAGTAGGGCCTCCTGATGGCTACACCTTC. It specifies CVVGPPDGYTF.